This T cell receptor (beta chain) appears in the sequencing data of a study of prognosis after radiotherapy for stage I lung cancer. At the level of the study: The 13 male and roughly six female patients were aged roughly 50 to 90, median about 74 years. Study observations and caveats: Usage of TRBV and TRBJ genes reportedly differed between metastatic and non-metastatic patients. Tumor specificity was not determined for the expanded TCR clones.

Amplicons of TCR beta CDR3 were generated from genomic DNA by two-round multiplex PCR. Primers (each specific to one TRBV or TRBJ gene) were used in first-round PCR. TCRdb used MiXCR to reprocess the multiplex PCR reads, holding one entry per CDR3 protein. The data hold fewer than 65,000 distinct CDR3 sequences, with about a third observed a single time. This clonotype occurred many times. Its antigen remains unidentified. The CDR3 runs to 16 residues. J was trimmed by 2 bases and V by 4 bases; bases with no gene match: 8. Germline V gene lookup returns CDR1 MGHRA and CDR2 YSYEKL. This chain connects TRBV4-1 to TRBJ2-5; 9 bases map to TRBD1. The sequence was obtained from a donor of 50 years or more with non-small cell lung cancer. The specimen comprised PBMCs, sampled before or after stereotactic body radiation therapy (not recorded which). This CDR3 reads CASSRTSGQGQETQYF. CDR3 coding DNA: TGCGCCAGCAGCCGGACCTCGGGACAGGGTCAAGAGACCCAGTACTTC.